These 19 T cell receptor beta chains came from one sample sequenced in a study of T cells in Graves' hyperthyroidism and ophthalmopathy. What was amplified from RNA transcripts were TCR beta CDR3 regions. The study used the HTBI primer set for a first-round RT-PCR of the TCR CDR3. TCRdb itself ran the multiplex PCR reads through MiXCR, one entry per CDR3 protein. The sample shows some 510,000 distinct CDR3 sequences, about half of them seen only once. The specimen sequenced was peripheral blood or thyroid tissue (not recorded which). Receptors originate from a woman under 30 with Graves' hyperthyroidism.

This chain links TRBV20-1 with TRBJ1-5; D ambiguous. The ends were cut back, 6 bases at V and 4 bases at J, with 19 bases in the middle. This CDR3 is 15 amino acids long. CDR1 DFQATT and CDR2 SNEGSKA come from the germline V gene (reference sequence). The DNA of the CDR3 is TGCAGTGCGACTAAGGAGAACAGCAGAAATCAGCCCCAGCATTTT. Its protein is CSATKENSRNQPQHF.

This clonotype has more than one count but fewer than ten. This sequence joins TRBV12-5 and TRBJ1-5, with D hard to call. CDR1 and CDR2 from the germline V gene are LGHNT and FRNRAP. V was shortened by 3 bases and J by 4 bases, with 4 bases between the two germline ends. The CDR3 sequence is 12 residues long. The CDR3 here is CASGFGNQPQHF. The CDR3 DNA follows: TGTGCTAGTGGTTTTGGTAATCAGCCCCAGCATTTT.

This rearrangement joins TRBV14 to TRBJ2-7, with D perhaps matching TRBD2 (5 bases). Looked up from germline, CDR1 is SGHDN and CDR2 is FVKESK. V shed 4 bases and J shed 9 bases, with 16 bases lying between them. This CDR3 contains 13 residues. The CDR3 nucleotides read TGTGCCAGCAGCCCGCCGACGGGATTCGCGCAGTACTTC. Translated, it gives CASSPPTGFAQYF.

This clonotype has at least ten counts. J is TRBJ1-6 and V is TRBV2; possible D gene TRBD1, 5 bases. The V gene lost 5 bases and the J gene lost 7 bases, with 12 bases spanning the gap. Germline lookup yields CDR1 SNHLY and CDR2 FYNNEI. The CDR3 spans 14 residues. In DNA, the CDR3 is TGTGCCAGCAGTTCCCGGGAGGGGAATTCACCCCTCCACTTT. Its protein product is CASSSREGNSPLHF. Full variable domain (remainder filled in from reference TRBV2 and TRBJ1-6): EPEVTQTPSHQVTQMGQEVILRCVPISNHLYFYWYRQILGQKVEFLVSFYNNEISEKSEIFDDQFSVERPDGSNFTLKIRSTKLEDSAMYFCASSSREGNSPLHFGNGTRLTVT.

There are a few counts of this clonotype. The junction departs from the called germline gene at one end, perhaps through a read error. The chain combines TRBV7-9 with TRBJ1-1; 8 bases map to TRBD1. The germline CDR1 and CDR2 sequences are SEHNR and FQNEAQ (reference sequence). The CDR3 length is 15 residues. Here the CDR3 DNA reads TGCGCCAGCAGCCAGGGTAGACAGGGGAGCACTGAAGCTTTCTTT. Translating gives CASSQGRQGSTEAFF.

This clonotype was seen ten or more times. The chain combines TRBV29-1 with TRBJ2-5; D is perhaps TRBD1 or TRBD2 (5 bases each). This CDR3 has 13 residues. Trimming took 3 bases from V and 5 from J, leaving 13 bases between them. Germline assignment: CDR1 SQVTM and CDR2 ANQGSEA. The CDR3 region has the DNA TGCAGCGTTGAGAGGGGCCACGGGGAGACCCAGTACTTC. Encoded protein: CSVERGHGETQYF.

This chain connects TRBV7-2 to TRBJ1-1; a possible D gene is TRBD1 (6 bases). The CDR3 contains 14 residues. The germline V gene encodes CDR1 SGHTA and CDR2 FQGNSA. Trimming stripped 4 bases from V and 2 bases from J, with 11 bases between. The CDR3 protein is CASSSTGLNTEAFF. As DNA, the CDR3 is TGTGCCAGCAGCTCAACAGGGCTAAACACTGAAGCTTTCTTT.

The J gene is TRBJ2-7, the V gene TRBV5-1, with D perhaps TRBD1 (5 bases). CDR1 is SGHRS and CDR2 is YFSETQ in the germline V gene. V was clipped by 4 bases and J by 3 bases, with 20 bases between them. There are 16 residues in the CDR3. The CDR3 region is CASSQEVQGHFYEQYF. The CDR3 coding sequence is TGCGCCAGCAGCCAAGAAGTGCAGGGCCACTTCTACGAGCAGTACTTC.

The chain links TRBV7-2 to TRBJ1-6, with D unresolved. In germline, CDR1 is SGHTA, CDR2 FQGNSA. V lost 1 base to trimming and J lost 4 bases, with 8 bases between them. The CDR3 spans 15 residues. CDR3 protein: CASSLERDYNSPLHF. The CDR3, as DNA: TGTGCCAGCAGCTTAGAAAGAGATTATAATTCACCCCTCCACTTT.

In the case of this clonotype: This may be a read error, as it is one base from a much larger clone. The CDR3 is CASSLSNGAGAFF. CDR3 bases: TGTGCCAGCAGCTTAAGCAATGGCGCCGGGGCTTTCTTT. The chain carries TRBV25-1 and TRBJ1-1, with D unresolved. V shed 6 bases and J shed 11 bases, with 19 bases lying between them. There are 13 residues in the CDR3. Germline V gives CDR1 MGHDK, CDR2 SYGVNS.

This chain links TRBV20-1 with TRBJ2-5; D might be TRBD1 (6 bases). The better agreement between TRBJ2-1 and the DNA end casts doubt on the J call. CDR3 length: 13 residues. Germline loops: CDR1 DFQATT, CDR2 SNEGSKA (reference sequence). CDR3 sequence reads: CSADQGSWETQFF. The CDR3 DNA sequence: TGCAGTGCTGATCAGGGGAGTTGGGAGACCCAGTTCTTC.

This clonotype appeared once. Sequence at one end of the junction differs from germline and may be a read error. The V call is TRBV7-9, the J call TRBJ1-3; D ambiguous. The CDR3 contains 16 residues. Germline CDR1 is SEHNR and CDR2 is FQNEAQ (reference sequence). In nucleotides, the CDR3 is TGCGCCAGCAGCTTCGGGCCTGCCCGGGGTGGAAACACCATATATTTT. The encoded protein is CASSFGPARGGNTIYF.

The V gene is TRBV20-1, the J gene TRBJ1-5, with TRBD1 as a possible D gene (5 bases). The germline CDR1 and CDR2 sequences are DFQATT and SNEGSKA (reference sequence). Trimming took off 6 bases at V and 0 bases at J, with 18 bases between the two ends. This CDR3 spans 16 amino acids. The chain's CDR3 is CSAEEGHSFSNQPQHF. CDR3 DNA: TGCAGTGCCGAGGAAGGACATTCCTTTAGCAATCAGCCCCAGCATTTT.

V usage is TRBV5-1 and J usage is TRBJ2-5; perhaps D is TRBD1 or TRBD2 (6 bases each). The CDR3 spans 15 residues. Per the germline V gene, CDR1 is SGHRS and CDR2 is YFSETQ. The V and J ends lost 6 bases and 7 bases respectively, with 22 bases between them. The CDR3 DNA reads TGCGCCAGCACTCCGGGGGACACCCCACGGGCGACCCAGTACTTC. It codes for CASTPGDTPRATQYF.

As to this clonotype: A read error is possible here, since a much larger clone lies one base away. The rearrangement links TRBV9 to TRBJ1-4; D possibly corresponds to TRBD1 (6 bases). Germline values: CDR1 SGDLS, CDR2 YYNGEE. The CDR3 sequence is 15 residues long. This chain's CDR3 is CASSVRGMANEKLSF. For the CDR3, the DNA is TGTGCCAGCAGCGTCAGGGGAATGGCTAATGAAAAACTGTCTTTT.

Turning to this clonotype: This sequence may be a read error, since a much larger clone differs from it by one base. This chain uses TRBV10-3 with TRBJ2-7, with a tentative D call TRBD2 (5 bases). The V and J ends lost 6 bases and 0 bases respectively, with 9 bases between them. The CDR3 runs 13 residues. CDR1 ENHRY and CDR2 SYGVKD come from the germline V gene. DNA of the CDR3: TGTGCCATCAGGGAGGCTAGCTCCTACGAGCAGTACTTC. Its protein is CAIREASSYEQYF.

This clonotype came up many times. This chain uses TRBV6-6 with TRBJ1-2, with 7 bases fitting TRBD1. This CDR3 region has 13 residues. V lost 2 bases and J lost 6; bases outside the gene matches: 3. Germline values: CDR1 MNHNY, CDR2 SVGAGI (reference sequence). The CDR3 region has the DNA TGTGCCAGCAGTTACGGCCAGGGGGATGGCTACACCTTC. It specifies CASSYGQGDGYTF.

J is TRBJ1-1 and V is TRBV7-2; no clear D. The germline V and J ends were trimmed by 4 bases and 0 bases, with 12 bases remaining between them. The CDR3 sequence is 15 residues long. Looked up from germline, CDR1 is SGHTA and CDR2 is FQGNSA. This chain's CDR3 is CASSWAGFMNTEAFF. CDR3 coding DNA: TGTGCCAGCAGCTGGGCGGGGTTCATGAACACTGAAGCTTTCTTT.

This clonotype was counted ten times or more. The chain uses TRBV9 and TRBJ2-7, with 7 bases identical to TRBD2. CDR1 and CDR2 from the germline V gene are SGDLS and YYNGEE. Germline trimming cut 4 bases from V and 3 bases from J; bases unmatched to any gene: 7. This CDR3 is 14 amino acids long. The CDR3 here is CASSPTSADYEQYF. In DNA, the CDR3 is TGTGCCAGCAGCCCAACTAGCGCTGACTACGAGCAGTACTTC.